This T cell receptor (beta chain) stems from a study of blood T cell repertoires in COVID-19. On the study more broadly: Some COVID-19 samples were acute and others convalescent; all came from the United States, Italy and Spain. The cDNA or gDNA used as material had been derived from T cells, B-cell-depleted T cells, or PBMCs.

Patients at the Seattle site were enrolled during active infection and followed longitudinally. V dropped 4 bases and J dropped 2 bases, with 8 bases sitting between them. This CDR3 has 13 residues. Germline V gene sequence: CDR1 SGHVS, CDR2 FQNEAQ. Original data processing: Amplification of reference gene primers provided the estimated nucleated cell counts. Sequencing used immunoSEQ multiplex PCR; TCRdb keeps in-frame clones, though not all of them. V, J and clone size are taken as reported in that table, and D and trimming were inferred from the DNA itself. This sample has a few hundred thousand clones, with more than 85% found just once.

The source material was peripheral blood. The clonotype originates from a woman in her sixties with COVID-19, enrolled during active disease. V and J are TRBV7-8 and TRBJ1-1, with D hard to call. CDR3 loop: CASSYTLNTEAFF. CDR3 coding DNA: TGTGCCAGCAGCTACACACTAAACACTGAAGCTTTCTTT. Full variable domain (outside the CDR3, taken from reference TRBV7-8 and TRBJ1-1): GAGVSQSPRYKVAKRGQDVALRCDPISGHVSLFWYQQALGQGPEFLTYFQNEAQLDKSGLPSDRFFAERPEGSVSTLKIQRTQQEDSAVYLCASSYTLNTEAFFGQGTRLTVV.